This T cell receptor (beta chain) was recovered during a study of post-analysis software for immune sequencing data. Study-wide points: There was significantly lower normalized Chao1 diversity in multiple sclerosis patients than in controls. TRBV segments more frequent in patients than in controls numbered several and included TRBV5-6, TRBV5-1 and TRBV20-1.

Included in the TCR beta cDNA libraries were unique molecular identifiers. One entry per CDR3 protein, called by TCRdb with MiXCR from the PCR reads. The data show about 400,000 distinct CDR3 sequences, around 33% seen once. Turning to this clonotype: Its antigen remains unknown. An end of the junction differs from the germline gene, which may be a read error.

CDR1 and CDR2 (germline): SGHTA, FQGTGA. The CDR3 loop spans 15 amino acids. The receptor comes from a girl between 10 and 17 years old with multiple sclerosis. Sequencing was carried out using blood. The chain combines TRBV7-3 with TRBJ2-1; 12 bases are shared with TRBD2. CDR3 amino acids: CASSSLAGGYNGQFF. CDR3 DNA sequence: TGTGCCAGCAGCTCACTAGCGGGGGGCTACAATGGGCAGTTCTTC.